The next 30 T cell receptor beta chains were all read from a single sample in a study of cytomegalovirus exposure and HLA in healthy donors. Primers: 60 Vbeta forward and 13 Jbeta reverse. TCRdb's copy holds only in-frame clones and misses some; the assay was immunoSEQ multiplex PCR. The sample has approximately 150,000 clones; more than 70% are singletons. The sample consisted of PBMCs. All receptors come from a man aged 40-49 years in good health and CMV-seronegative.

The chain couples TRBV15 to TRBJ1-5, with TRBD1 as a possible D gene (5 bases). The germline V gene encodes CDR1 LNHNV and CDR2 YYDKDF (reference sequence). Trimming pared 1 base from V and 6 bases from J, leaving 10 bases between. The CDR3 is 14 residues long. The CDR3, as DNA: TGTGCCACCAGCAGAGGCGGGGCCTCTCAGCCCCAGCATTTT. It is translated as CATSRGGASQPQHF.

This chain uses TRBV6-1 with TRBJ2-3; D perhaps matches TRBD1 (5 bases). The CDR3 consists of 12 residues. Germline lookup yields CDR1 MNHNS and CDR2 SASEGT. Trimming cost V 5 bases and J 5 bases, with 8 bases left between them. The CDR3 region has the DNA TGTGCCAGCAGTTTAAGGGGAGATACGCAGTATTTT. Translation gives CASSLRGDTQYF.

As regards this clone: A junction boundary mismatches the germline segment, possibly from a read error. CDR3 DNA sequence: TGTGCCAGCAGCTTAGCGCGAAGCGGGGGGCACTCCTTT. This encodes CASSLARSGGHSF. The V call is TRBV7-2, the J call TRBJ2-3, with 9 bases aligning to TRBD2. The CDR3 contains 13 residues. Germline-derived CDR1 and CDR2 are SGHTA and FQGNSA. Filled out from reference TRBV7-2 and TRBJ2-3, the complete variable domain reads GAGVSQSPSNKVTEKGKDVELRCDPISGHTALYWYRQSLGQGLEFLIYFQGNSAPDKSGLPSDRFSAERTGGSVSTLTIQRTQQEDSAVYLCASSLARSGGHSFGPGTRLTVL.

The rearrangement links TRBV19 to TRBJ1-1, with 7 bases that match TRBD1. The CDR3 totals 14 residues. The V gene's germline CDR1 is LNHDA and CDR2 SQIVND (reference sequence). After removal of 2 bases from V and 3 bases from J, the junction contained 3 bases not matched to a gene. The CDR3 spells CASSIRTGHTEAFF. The CDR3 DNA is TGTGCCAGTAGTATACGGACAGGCCACACTGAAGCTTTCTTT.

The rearrangement uses TRBV10-3 and TRBJ1-5, with D uncertain. This CDR3 contains 15 residues. In germline, CDR1 is ENHRY, CDR2 SYGVKD. V dropped 0 bases and J dropped 3 bases, with 9 bases sitting between them. The CDR3 nucleotides read TGTGCCATCAGTGAGTCGGAGAGCGCCAATCAGCCCCAGCATTTT. Its translation is CAISESESANQPQHF.

This chain links TRBV19 with TRBJ1-2; no definite D call. V lost 1 base to trimming and J lost 7 bases, with 13 bases between them. This CDR3 is built from 14 residues. CDR1 is LNHDA and CDR2 is SQIVND in the germline V gene (reference sequence). As DNA, the CDR3 is TGTGCCAGTAGTATAGGTCGGCAGTCGGGTGGCTACACCTTC. Encoded protein: CASSIGRQSGGYTF.

This chain joins TRBV5-1 and TRBJ2-7; no reliable D call. CDR1 is SGHRS and CDR2 is YFSETQ in the germline V gene. Trimming shortened V by 2 bases and J by 2 bases, and 8 bases separated the two germline ends. The CDR3 is 13 residues long. The DNA of the CDR3 is TGCGCCAGCAGCTTACAGTCACCCTACGAGCAGTACTTC. This codes for CASSLQSPYEQYF.

With respect to this clone: One junction end does not reproduce the germline sequence, and a read error may be involved. The chain recombines TRBV16 with TRBJ1-5; D may be TRBD1 (5 bases). Germline CDR1 KGHSY, CDR2 FQNENV. CDR3 length equals 15 residues. CDR3 DNA: TGTGCCAGCAGCCAATCTGGGGGAGGCAATCAGCTCCAGCATTTT. Translating gives CASSQSGGGNQLQHF. Full variable domain (remainder filled in from reference TRBV16 and TRBJ1-5): GEEVAQTPKHLVRGEGQKAKLYCAPIKGHSYVFWYQQVLKNEFKFLISFQNENVFDETGMPKERFSAKCLPNSPCSLEIQATKLEDSAVYFCASSQSGGGNQLQHFGDGTRLSIL.

V gene TRBV11-3 combines with J gene TRBJ2-1; 8 bases are a match to TRBD1. Germline V gene lookup returns CDR1 SGHNT and CDR2 YENEEA. Unmatched junction bases numbered 12, after V lost 1 base and J lost 1 base. The CDR3 loop spans 19 amino acids. The CDR3 spells CASSLAYRGAFGSYNEQFF. DNA of the CDR3: TGTGCCAGCAGCTTAGCATACAGGGGGGCTTTTGGGTCCTACAATGAGCAGTTCTTC.

This clone was recorded at least ten times. The chain couples TRBV5-4 to TRBJ2-1, with D possibly matching TRBD1 (7 bases). The CDR3 sequence is 15 residues long. The germline V gene has CDR1 SGHNT and CDR2 YYREEE (reference sequence). Trimming took off 2 bases at V and 5 bases at J, with 14 bases between the two ends. CDR3 sequence (DNA): TGTGCCAGCAGCTTTTCGCAGGGGGGCCACAATGAGCAGTTCTTC. Protein: CASSFSQGGHNEQFF.

The genes are TRBV10-1 and TRBJ2-3; the match to TRBD1 covers 7 bases. This CDR3 has 15 amino acids. V lost 2 bases, J lost 2 bases, and 4 bases stayed unmatched. The germline CDR1 and CDR2 sequences are WNHNN and SYGVQD (reference sequence). CDR3 bases: TGCGCCAGCAGTGAGCGACAGGGCCACACAGATACGCAGTATTTT. Amino acids: CASSERQGHTDTQYF.

Notes on this clone: Other nucleotide sequences from this sample produce the same CDR3. The chain couples TRBV5-1 to TRBJ1-1, with D possibly matching TRBD1 (5 bases). The germline gives CDR1 SGHRS, CDR2 YFSETQ. V lost 4 bases and J lost 4, with 11 bases in between. This CDR3 spans 13 amino acids. The CDR3 bases are TGCGCCAGCAGCCCATCGGGGGGCACTGAAGCTTTCTTT. Protein: CASSPSGGTEAFF.

The V and J genes are TRBV9 and TRBJ2-1; 8 bases match TRBD2. V lost 5 bases, J lost 10 bases, and 17 bases stayed unmatched. This CDR3 comprises 16 residues. Germline V gives CDR1 SGDLS, CDR2 YYNGEE. The CDR3 DNA follows: TGTGCCAGCAGTGAGGGCTCGGTCGGGGGGGCCTTAGAGCAGTTCTTC. Protein product: CASSEGSVGGALEQFF.

This chain links TRBV27 with TRBJ2-5; D remains unclear. The J call is doubtful: the DNA matches TRBJ2-7 better. Germline V gives CDR1 MNHEY, CDR2 SMNVEV (reference sequence). This CDR3 region has 16 residues. The CDR3 bases are TGTGCCAGCAGTTTACGTGGCGGCCTAATATCCATCGAGCAGTACTTC. Translated, it gives CASSLRGGLISIEQYF.

The V call is TRBV5-1, the J call TRBJ2-7, with TRBD1 identical over 10 bases. V lost 4 bases, J lost 6 bases, and 13 bases stayed unmatched. Germline values: CDR1 SGHRS, CDR2 YFSETQ. The CDR3 length is 16 residues. CDR3 sequence (DNA): TGCGCCAGCAGCCAACGAACCGCGGGACAGGGGAGCGAGCAGTACTTC. Its translation is CASSQRTAGQGSEQYF.

V is TRBV27 and J is TRBJ1-5; D ambiguous. This CDR3 has 16 residues. Trimming took off 7 bases at V and 4 bases at J, with 20 bases between the two ends. From germline, CDR1 is MNHEY and CDR2 SMNVEV (reference sequence). CDR3 sequence (DNA): TGTGCCAGCAACACGGGTTACGTAATTAGAAATCAGCCCCAGCATTTT. Amino acid sequence: CASNTGYVIRNQPQHF.

This clone was detected a few times. This chain links TRBV5-6 with TRBJ2-2; D might be TRBD2 (7 bases). The germline gives CDR1 SGHDT, CDR2 YYEEEE. Trimming removed 4 bases from V and 7 bases from J, with 14 bases in between. The CDR3 covers 14 residues. CDR3 residues: CASSPWGGGGELFF. The DNA for the CDR3 is TGTGCCAGCAGCCCGTGGGGGGGCGGCGGGGAGCTGTTTTTT.

The gene calls are TRBV9 and TRBJ2-1; the match to TRBD1 covers 9 bases. Germline V gene data show CDR1 as SGDLS and CDR2 as YYNGEE. This CDR3 contains 16 residues. Germline trimming cut 4 bases from V and 3 bases from J; bases unmatched to any gene: 8. The DNA of the CDR3 is TGTGCCAGCAGCAATACGGGACAGGGTTACTACAATGAGCAGTTCTTC. This sequence encodes CASSNTGQGYYNEQFF.

This clone was detected a few times. The chain combines TRBV7-9 with TRBJ1-1; TRBD1 agrees at 7 bases. There are 15 residues in the CDR3. From germline, CDR1 is SEHNR and CDR2 FQNEAQ (reference sequence). J gave up 0 bases and V 5 bases, and 6 bases lay outside the gene matches. CDR3 sequence: CASSTRQGMNTEAFF. Here the CDR3 DNA reads TGTGCCAGCAGCACCAGACAGGGAATGAACACTGAAGCTTTCTTT.

The chain combines TRBV27 with TRBJ1-2; D uncertain. The CDR3 contains 15 residues. Germline CDR1 reads MNHEY; CDR2 reads SMNVEV (reference sequence). Trimming took off 0 bases at V and 3 bases at J, with 11 bases between the two ends. The CDR3 nucleotides read TGTGCCAGCAGTTTATCGAATCCAGCGTACTATGGCTACACCTTC. Residues: CASSLSNPAYYGYTF.

This chain links TRBV6-1 with TRBJ2-5; TRBD1 matches 8 bases. Gene TRBJ2-7 matches the end of the DNA better, so the J call may be wrong. Germline CDR1 and CDR2: MNHNS and SASEGT. The CDR3 covers 13 residues. The CDR3 is CASQTGTGYEQYF. The CDR3 DNA reads TGTGCCAGCCAGACAGGGACAGGCTACGAGCAGTACTTC.

V usage is TRBV7-3 and J usage is TRBJ2-2; tentative D call: TRBD2 (5 bases). The CDR3 has 14 amino acids. Germline values: CDR1 SGHTA, CDR2 FQGTGA. V was trimmed by 1 base and J by 4 bases, leaving 7 bases between them. The CDR3 DNA follows: TGTGCCAGCAGCTTAATCGAGGGCACCGGGGAGCTGTTTTTT. Protein sequence: CASSLIEGTGELFF.

The CDR3 DNA is TGTGCCAGCGAGACGGGGGGGCGCTACGAGCAGTACTTC. Translated: CASETGGRYEQYF. This sequence joins TRBV28 and TRBJ2-7; 8 nucleotides agree with TRBD2. Trimming removed 8 bases from V and 3 bases from J; junction bases left unmatched: 6. The CDR3 is 13 amino acids. Germline CDR1 and CDR2: MDHEN and SYDVKM.

The V and J genes are TRBV7-3 and TRBJ1-2, with D possibly matching TRBD1 (5 bases). Deletions cut 5 bases from V and 3 bases from J, with 25 bases between. There are 18 residues in the CDR3. The germline CDR1 and CDR2 sequences are SGHTA and FQGTGA. CDR3 in DNA: TGTGCCAGCAGCCCCGGGGGAGGGAGAGAGAGAATCCACTATGGCTACACCTTC. It specifies CASSPGGGRERIHYGYTF.

V is TRBV4-1 and J is TRBJ2-7, with 7 bases that match TRBD1. Germline V gene lookup returns CDR1 MGHRA and CDR2 YSYEKL. The CDR3 loop spans 19 amino acids. The V segment lost 5 bases and the J segment 6 bases; nucleotides outside the gene matches: 25. The CDR3 DNA is TGCGCCAGCAGCGCCCGAATACCCTTGACAGGGACCTCGGTACGCGAGCAGTACTTC. Amino acid sequence: CASSARIPLTGTSVREQYF.

The gene calls are TRBV6-1 and TRBJ2-3; 13 bases are a match to TRBD2. The V and J ends lost 4 bases and 0 bases, in that order; junction bases with no gene match: 7. The CDR3 spans 18 residues. The V gene's germline CDR1 is MNHNS and CDR2 SASEGT. CDR3 protein: CASSAILAGGHSTDTQYF. DNA of the CDR3: TGTGCCAGCAGTGCTATACTAGCGGGGGGGCATAGCACAGATACGCAGTATTTT.

V is TRBV9 and J is TRBJ2-3; 7 positions agree with TRBD2. The germline CDR1 and CDR2 sequences are SGDLS and YYNGEE. This CDR3 comprises 17 residues. J was trimmed by 6 bases and V by 3 bases; bases with no gene match: 16. CDR3 nucleotides: TGTGCCAGCAGCGGCAAAGCGGATCTAGCGGCGCTCGATACGCAGTATTTT. As protein: CASSGKADLAALDTQYF.

The chain carries TRBV5-1 and TRBJ2-7, with 8 bases matching TRBD2. The CDR3 has 16 residues. V was clipped by 2 bases and J by 2 bases; unmatched bases: 9. Germline assignment: CDR1 SGHRS and CDR2 YFSETQ. CDR3 amino acids: CASSLSRAGVTYEQYF. DNA for the CDR3: TGCGCCAGCAGCTTAAGTCGAGCGGGGGTAACCTACGAGCAGTACTTC.

The gene calls are TRBV6-1 and TRBJ2-3, with a tentative D call TRBD1 (6 bases). From germline, CDR1 is MNHNS and CDR2 SASEGT. V was pared by 7 bases and J by 4 bases, with 18 bases between. CDR3 length equals 15 residues. The CDR3 region has the DNA TGTGCCAGCATCCTTAGGGCAGGGGCGGCAGATACGCAGTATTTT. It is translated as CASILRAGAADTQYF.

The chain employs TRBV7-2 and TRBJ1-2, with TRBD1 matching 11 bases. The CDR3 totals 15 residues. CDR1 and CDR2 from the germline V gene are SGHTA and FQGNSA. The J segment lost 7 bases and the V segment lost 7 bases, leaving 11 bases of the junction unmatched. The CDR3 DNA sequence: TGTGCCAGCACAAAAAGAGGACAGGGGGCAGGTGGCTACACCTTC. This translates into CASTKRGQGAGGYTF.